This TCR beta chain derives from a study of CD8 T cells in Susac syndrome (dated by TCRdb to between 2018 and 2021). With respect to the entire study: Whether CD8+ T cell activation and differentiation in Susac syndrome was antigen driven was tested using repertoire sequencing.

RNA was extracted with the RNeasy kit and roughly 0.45 to 1 ug was reverse transcribed using random hexamers. The immunoSEQ multiplex PCR assay, which covers 54 Vbeta and 13 Jbeta segments, was used to amplify TCR beta CDR3 regions. To correct PCR amplification bias, a synthetic template baseline was used for both primer optimization and computational correction. Per the authors' processing: Reads were annotated to V, D and J genes according to IMGT and were analyzed with immunoSEQ Analyzer, with only productive sequences retained. Clonality was computed as one minus Shannon entropy normalized by log2 of the number of productive unique sequences. Public and private clones were assessed among the 100 most prevalent clones of each patient and control. Clones were defined as Susac-specific if absent from the healthy and MS cohorts, from under 1,200 published viral clones and from other ImmuneACCESS disease sequences. TCRdb reworked the public reads: Q25 trimming with fastp, MiXCR clone assembly, productive beta chains retained. Each entry is one CDR3 protein sequence, shown with its most common DNA and genes. The V and J calls reflect TCRdb's pipeline rather than the authors' work. The sample profile shows about 200,000 distinct CDR3 sequences; 85% to 95% of them were found once. About 0.1% of the sample goes to the ten largest clones.

Trimming takes 3 bases from V and 5 bases from J, and the germline ends sit 17 bases apart. Measured from the cysteine to the valine, the CDR3 is 15 residues long. Just CDR3 DNA is preserved here, 45 bases in frame from base 1. CDR1 MNHNS and CDR2 SASEGT are derived from the germline V gene. On this clonotype itself: Its antigen is currently not known. It has no much larger one-base neighbor in the sample; base qualities were not kept.

Peripheral blood CD8+ and CD4+ T cells from healthy donors, Susac syndrome patients and multiple sclerosis patients were profiled using high-throughput TCR beta sequencing. Healthy donors were age- and sex-matched controls. CD8+ TEMRA cells were enriched by FACS, while bulk CD8+ and CD4+ T cells were purified by magnetic negative isolation. Blood was drawn into EDTA tubes, processed within 24 hours, and PBMCs were isolated by density gradient centrifugation. PBMCs intended for TCR sequencing were cryopreserved in liquid nitrogen and thawed later in a water bath at 37 degrees C. The sorted or isolated CD4+, CD8+ and CD8+ TEMRA cells had a purity of 90% or higher. General study outcomes and caveats: The TCR sequencing and HLA analysis was acknowledged to have included a relatively small number of individuals.

Recombination linked TRBV6-1 to TRBJ2-7, with TRBD1 perhaps the D gene, on 6 matching bases. Sequencing used CD4+ T cells from PBMCs. The receptor was isolated from a human donor in good health. The CDR3 corresponds to CASSDQQGKGHEQYV. The DNA sequence is TGTGCCAGCAGTGATCAACAGGGAAAGGGCCACGAGCAGTACGTC.